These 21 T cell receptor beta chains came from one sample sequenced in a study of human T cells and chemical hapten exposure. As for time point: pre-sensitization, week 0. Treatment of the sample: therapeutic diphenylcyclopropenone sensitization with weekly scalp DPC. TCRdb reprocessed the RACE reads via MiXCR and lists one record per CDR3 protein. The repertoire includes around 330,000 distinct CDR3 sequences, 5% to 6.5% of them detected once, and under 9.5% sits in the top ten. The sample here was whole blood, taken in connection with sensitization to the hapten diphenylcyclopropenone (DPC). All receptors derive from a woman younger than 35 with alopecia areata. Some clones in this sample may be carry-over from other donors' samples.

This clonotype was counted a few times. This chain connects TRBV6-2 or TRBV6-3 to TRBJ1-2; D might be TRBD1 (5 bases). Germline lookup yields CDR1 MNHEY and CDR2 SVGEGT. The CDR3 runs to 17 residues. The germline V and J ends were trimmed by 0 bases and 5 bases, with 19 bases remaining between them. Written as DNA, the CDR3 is TGTGCCAGCAGTTACTCGAACTGGAAGCAGGGCGGATATGGCTACACCTTC. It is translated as CASSYSNWKQGGYGYTF.

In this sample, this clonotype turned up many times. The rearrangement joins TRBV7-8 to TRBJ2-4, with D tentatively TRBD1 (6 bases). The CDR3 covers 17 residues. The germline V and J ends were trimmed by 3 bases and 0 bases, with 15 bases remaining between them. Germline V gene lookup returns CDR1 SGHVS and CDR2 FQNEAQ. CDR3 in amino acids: CASSLLDSLGAKNIQYF. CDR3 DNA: TGTGCCAGCAGCTTGCTGGACAGTTTGGGAGCCAAAAACATTCAGTACTTC.

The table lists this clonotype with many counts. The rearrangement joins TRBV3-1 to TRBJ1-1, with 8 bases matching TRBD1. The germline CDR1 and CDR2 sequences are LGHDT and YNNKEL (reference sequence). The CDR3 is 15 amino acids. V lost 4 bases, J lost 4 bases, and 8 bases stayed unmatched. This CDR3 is CASSPNTQGGTEAFF. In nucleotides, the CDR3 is TGTGCCAGCAGCCCCAATACACAGGGGGGCACTGAAGCTTTCTTT.

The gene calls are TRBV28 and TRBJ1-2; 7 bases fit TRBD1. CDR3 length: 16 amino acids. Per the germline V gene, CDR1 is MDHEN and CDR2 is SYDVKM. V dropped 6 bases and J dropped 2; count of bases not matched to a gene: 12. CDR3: CASSWDSELTNYGYTF. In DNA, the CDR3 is TGTGCCAGCAGCTGGGACAGTGAACTTACGAACTATGGCTACACCTTC.

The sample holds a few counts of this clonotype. The DNA of the CDR3 is TGTGCCAGCAGCGGACAGGGGCAGTCAGATACGCAGTATTTT. Translated, it gives CASSGQGQSDTQYF. The chain recombines TRBV5-4 with TRBJ2-3, with TRBD1 matching over 9 bases. Germline V CDR1 and CDR2: SGHNT, YYREEE (reference sequence). V shed 4 bases and J 4 bases; nucleotides not matched to a gene: 4. This CDR3 contains 14 residues.

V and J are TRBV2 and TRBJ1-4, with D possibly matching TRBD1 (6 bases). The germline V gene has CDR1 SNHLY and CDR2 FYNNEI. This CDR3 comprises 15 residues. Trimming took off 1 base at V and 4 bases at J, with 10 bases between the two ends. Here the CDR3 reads CASSEDGTSNEKLFF. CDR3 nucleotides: TGTGCCAGCAGTGAAGACGGGACAAGTAATGAAAAACTGTTTTTT.

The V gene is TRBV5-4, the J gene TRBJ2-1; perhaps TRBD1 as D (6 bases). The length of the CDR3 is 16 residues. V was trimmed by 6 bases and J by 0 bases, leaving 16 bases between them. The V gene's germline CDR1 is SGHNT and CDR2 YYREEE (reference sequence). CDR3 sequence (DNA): TGTGCCAGCACCGACGCAACAGGGAGCTCCTACAATGAGCAGTTCTTC. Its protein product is CASTDATGSSYNEQFF.

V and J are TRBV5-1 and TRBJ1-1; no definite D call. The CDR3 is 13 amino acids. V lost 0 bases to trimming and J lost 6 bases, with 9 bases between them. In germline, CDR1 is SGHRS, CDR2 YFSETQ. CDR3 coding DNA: TGCGCCAGCAGCTTGGGTCAGGCCGCTGAAGCTTTCTTT. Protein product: CASSLGQAAEAFF.

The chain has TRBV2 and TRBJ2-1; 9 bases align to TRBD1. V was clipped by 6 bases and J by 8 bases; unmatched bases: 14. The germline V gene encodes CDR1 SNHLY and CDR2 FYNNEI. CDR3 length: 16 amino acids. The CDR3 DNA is TGTGCCAGCAGAGAATCTGGACAGGGGCAATGGGATGAGCAGTTCTTC. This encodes CASRESGQGQWDEQFF.

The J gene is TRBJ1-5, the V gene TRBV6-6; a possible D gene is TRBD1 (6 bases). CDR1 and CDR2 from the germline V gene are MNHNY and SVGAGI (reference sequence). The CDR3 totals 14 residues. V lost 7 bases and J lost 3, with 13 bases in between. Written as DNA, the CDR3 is TGTGCCAGCAATGGAGGGGGGAACAATCAGCCCCAGCATTTT. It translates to CASNGGGNNQPQHF.

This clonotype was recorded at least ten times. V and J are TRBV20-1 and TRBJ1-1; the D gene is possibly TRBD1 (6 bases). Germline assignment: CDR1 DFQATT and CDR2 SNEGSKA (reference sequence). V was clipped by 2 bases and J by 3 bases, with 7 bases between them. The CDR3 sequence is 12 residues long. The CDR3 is CSARHRDTEAFF. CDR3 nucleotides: TGCAGTGCTAGACACAGGGACACTGAAGCTTTCTTT.

The CDR3: CASSLQGSGMDSPLHF. CDR3 nucleotides: TGTGCCAGCAGCCTACAGGGTTCGGGGATGGATTCACCCCTCCACTTT. This chain connects TRBV11-1 to TRBJ1-6; perhaps TRBD1 as D (6 bases). CDR1 is SGHAT and CDR2 is FQDESV in the germline V gene (reference sequence). The CDR3 spans 16 residues. The V gene lost 5 bases and the J gene lost 8 bases, with 19 bases spanning the gap.

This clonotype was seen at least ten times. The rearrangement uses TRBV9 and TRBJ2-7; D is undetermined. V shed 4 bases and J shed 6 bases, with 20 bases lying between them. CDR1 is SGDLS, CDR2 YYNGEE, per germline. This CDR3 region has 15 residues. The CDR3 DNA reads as TGTGCCAGCAGCCTGATTGTAGTGGTCCCCGGCGAGCAGTACTTC. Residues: CASSLIVVVPGEQYF.

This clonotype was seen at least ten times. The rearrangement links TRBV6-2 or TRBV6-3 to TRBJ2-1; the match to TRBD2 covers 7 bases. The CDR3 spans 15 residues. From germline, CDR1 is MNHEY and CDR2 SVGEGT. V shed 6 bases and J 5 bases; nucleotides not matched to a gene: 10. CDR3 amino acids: CASSTLEAGNNEQFF. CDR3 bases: TGTGCCAGCAGCACTTTAGAAGCGGGGAACAATGAGCAGTTCTTC.

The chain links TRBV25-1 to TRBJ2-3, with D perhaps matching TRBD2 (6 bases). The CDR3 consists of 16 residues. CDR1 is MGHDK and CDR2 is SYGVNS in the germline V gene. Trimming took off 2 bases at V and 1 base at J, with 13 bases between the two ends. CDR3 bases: TGTGCCAGCAGTGAACTCTTGGGACTCCGCACAGATACGCAGTATTTT. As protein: CASSELLGLRTDTQYF.

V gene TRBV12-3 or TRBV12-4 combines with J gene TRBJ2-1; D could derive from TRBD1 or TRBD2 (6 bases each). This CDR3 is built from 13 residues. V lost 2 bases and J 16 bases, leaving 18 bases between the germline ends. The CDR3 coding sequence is TGTGCCAGCAGTTTAAGCGGAACGGGGGCTCCATTCTTC. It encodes CASSLSGTGAPFF.

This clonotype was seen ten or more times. In nucleotides, the CDR3 is TGTGCCAGCAGTACCCTTAGCGGGGGGCCAGCAGATACGCAGTATTTT. Translation gives CASSTLSGGPADTQYF. V gene TRBV12-3 or TRBV12-4 combines with J gene TRBJ2-3, with TRBD2 identical over 10 bases. With 5 bases clipped from V and 4 bases from J, the junction kept 9 bases outside the gene matches. The CDR3 is 16 amino acids.

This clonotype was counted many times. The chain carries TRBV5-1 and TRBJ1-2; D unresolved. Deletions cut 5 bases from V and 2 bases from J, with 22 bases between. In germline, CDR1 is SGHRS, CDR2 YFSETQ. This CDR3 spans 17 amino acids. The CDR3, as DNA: TGCGCCAGCAGTTTTTATCGGGCAGAACTCTTCAACTATGGCTACACCTTC. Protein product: CASSFYRAELFNYGYTF. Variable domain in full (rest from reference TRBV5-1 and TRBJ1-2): KAGVTQTPRYLIKTRGQQVTLSCSPISGHRSVSWYQQTPGQGLQFLFEYFSETQRNKGNFPGRFSGRQFSNSRSEMNVSTLELGDSALYLCASSFYRAELFNYGYTFGSGTRLTVV.

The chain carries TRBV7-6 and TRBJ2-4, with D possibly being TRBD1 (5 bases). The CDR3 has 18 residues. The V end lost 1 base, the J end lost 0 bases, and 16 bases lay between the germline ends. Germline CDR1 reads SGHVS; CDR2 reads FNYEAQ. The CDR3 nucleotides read TGTGCCAGCAGCTTAGGGACACCGGACGCTCTAGCCAAAAACATTCAGTACTTC. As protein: CASSLGTPDALAKNIQYF.

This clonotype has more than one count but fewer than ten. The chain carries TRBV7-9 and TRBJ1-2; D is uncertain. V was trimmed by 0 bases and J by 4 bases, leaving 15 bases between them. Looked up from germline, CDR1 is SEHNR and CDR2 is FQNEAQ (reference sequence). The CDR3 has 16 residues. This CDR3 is CASSLAVRESSYGYTF. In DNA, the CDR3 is TGTGCCAGCAGCTTAGCGGTAAGGGAGTCGAGCTATGGCTACACCTTC. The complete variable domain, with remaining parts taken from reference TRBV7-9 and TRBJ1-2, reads DTGVSQNPRHKITKRGQNVTFRCDPISEHNRLYWYRQTLGQGPEFLTYFQNEAQLEKSRLLSDRFSAERPKGSFSTLEIQRTEQGDSAMYLCASSLAVRESSYGYTFGSGTRLTVV.

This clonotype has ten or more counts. CDR3 loop: CASRDRLGTGELFF. The DNA of the CDR3 is TGTGCCAGCAGGGACAGGCTGGGCACCGGGGAGCTGTTTTTT. This chain joins TRBV6-5 and TRBJ2-2; 7 nucleotides align to TRBD1. The CDR3 covers 14 residues. V dropped 6 bases and J dropped 4; count of bases not matched to a gene: 5. CDR1 and CDR2 (germline): MNHEY, SVGAGI.